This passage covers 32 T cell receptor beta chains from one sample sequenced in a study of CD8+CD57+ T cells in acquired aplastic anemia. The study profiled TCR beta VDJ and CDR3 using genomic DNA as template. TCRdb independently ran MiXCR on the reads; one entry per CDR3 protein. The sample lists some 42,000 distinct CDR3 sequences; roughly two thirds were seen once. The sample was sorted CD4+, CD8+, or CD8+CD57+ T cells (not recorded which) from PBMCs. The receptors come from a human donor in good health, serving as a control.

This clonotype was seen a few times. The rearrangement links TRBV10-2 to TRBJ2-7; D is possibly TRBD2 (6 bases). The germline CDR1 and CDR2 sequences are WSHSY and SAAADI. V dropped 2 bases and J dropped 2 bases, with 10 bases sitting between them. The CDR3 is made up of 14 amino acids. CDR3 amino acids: CASSEGGAPYEQYV. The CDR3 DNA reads TGCGCCAGCAGTGAGGGCGGGGCCCCCTACGAGCAGTACGTC.

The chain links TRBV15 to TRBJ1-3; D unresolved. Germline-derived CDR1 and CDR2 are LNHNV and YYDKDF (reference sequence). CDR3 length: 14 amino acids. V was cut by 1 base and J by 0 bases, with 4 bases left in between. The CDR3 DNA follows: TGTGCCACCAGCAGAGCCATCTCTGGAAACACCATATATTTT. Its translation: CATSRAISGNTIYF.

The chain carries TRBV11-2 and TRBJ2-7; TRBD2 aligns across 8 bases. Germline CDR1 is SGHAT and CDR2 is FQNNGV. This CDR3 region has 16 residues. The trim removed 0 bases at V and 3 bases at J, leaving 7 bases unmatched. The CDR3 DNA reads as TGTGCCAGCAGCTTAGAATCCCGCGGGGGGTTCTACGAGCAGTACTTC. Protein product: CASSLESRGGFYEQYF.

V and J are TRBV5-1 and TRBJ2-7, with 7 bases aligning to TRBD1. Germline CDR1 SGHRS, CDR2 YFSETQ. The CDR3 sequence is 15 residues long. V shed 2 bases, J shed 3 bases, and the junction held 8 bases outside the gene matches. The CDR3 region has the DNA TGCGCCAGCAGCTTTAAACAGGGGACGCTCTACGAGCAGTACTTC. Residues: CASSFKQGTLYEQYF. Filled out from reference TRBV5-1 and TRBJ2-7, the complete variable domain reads KAGVTQTPRYLIKTRGQQVTLSCSPISGHRSVSWYQQTPGQGLQFLFEYFSETQRNKGNFPGRFSGRQFSNSRSEMNVSTLELGDSALYLCASSFKQGTLYEQYFGPGTRLTVT.

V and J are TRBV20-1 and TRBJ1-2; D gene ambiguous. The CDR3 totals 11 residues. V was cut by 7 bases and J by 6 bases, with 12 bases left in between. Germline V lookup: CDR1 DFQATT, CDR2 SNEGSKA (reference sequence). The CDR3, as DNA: TGCAGTGAAAGGAGGGTGCATGGCTACACCTTC. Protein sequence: CSERRVHGYTF.

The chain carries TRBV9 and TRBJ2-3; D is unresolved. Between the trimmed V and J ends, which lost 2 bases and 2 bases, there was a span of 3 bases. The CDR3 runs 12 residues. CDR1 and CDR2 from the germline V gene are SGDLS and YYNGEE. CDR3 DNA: TGTGCCAGCAGCGTCCCCACAGATACGCAGTATTTT. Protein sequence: CASSVPTDTQYF.

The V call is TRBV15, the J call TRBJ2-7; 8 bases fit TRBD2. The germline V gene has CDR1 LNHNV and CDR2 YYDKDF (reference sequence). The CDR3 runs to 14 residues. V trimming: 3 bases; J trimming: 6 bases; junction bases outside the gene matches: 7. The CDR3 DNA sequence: TGTGCCACCAGCAGGGGACTAGACCCCGGCGAGCAGTACTTC. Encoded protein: CATSRGLDPGEQYF.

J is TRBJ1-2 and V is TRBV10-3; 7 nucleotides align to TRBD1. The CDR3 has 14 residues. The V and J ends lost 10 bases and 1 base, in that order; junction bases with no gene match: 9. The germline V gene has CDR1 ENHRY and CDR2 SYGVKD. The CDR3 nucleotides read TGTGCCACCATTTCTACAGGGGATAACTATGGCTACACCTTC. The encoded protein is CATISTGDNYGYTF.

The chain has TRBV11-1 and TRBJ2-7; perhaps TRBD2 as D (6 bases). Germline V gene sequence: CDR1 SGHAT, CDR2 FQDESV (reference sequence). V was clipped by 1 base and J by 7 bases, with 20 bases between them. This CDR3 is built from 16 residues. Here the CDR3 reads CASSLGTMGRGWEQYF. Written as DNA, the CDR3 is TGTGCCAGCAGCTTAGGGACTATGGGGCGGGGCTGGGAGCAGTACTTC.

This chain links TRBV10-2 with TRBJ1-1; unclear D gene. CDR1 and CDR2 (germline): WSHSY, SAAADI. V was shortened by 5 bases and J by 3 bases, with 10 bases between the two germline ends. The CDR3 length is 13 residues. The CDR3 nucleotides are TGCGCCAGCAGTTGGGAGGGTGACACTGAAGCTTTCTTT. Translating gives CASSWEGDTEAFF.

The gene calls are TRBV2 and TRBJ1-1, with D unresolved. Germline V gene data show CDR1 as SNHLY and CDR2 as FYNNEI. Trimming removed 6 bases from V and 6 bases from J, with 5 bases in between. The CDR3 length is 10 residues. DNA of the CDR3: TGTGCCAGCAGGGGAGCTGAAGCTTTCTTT. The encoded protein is CASRGAEAFF. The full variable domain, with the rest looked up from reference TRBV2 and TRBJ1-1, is EPEVTQTPSHQVTQMGQEVILRCVPISNHLYFYWYRQILGQKVEFLVSFYNNEISEKSEIFDDQFSVERPDGSNFTLKIRSTKLEDSAMYFCASRGAEAFFGQGTRLTVV.

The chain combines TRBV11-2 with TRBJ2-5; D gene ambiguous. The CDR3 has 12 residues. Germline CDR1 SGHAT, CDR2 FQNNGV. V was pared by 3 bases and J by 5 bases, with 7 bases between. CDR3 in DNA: TGTGCCAGCAGCTTGATGGCCGAGACCCAGTACTTC. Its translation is CASSLMAETQYF.

Written as DNA, the CDR3 is TGCAGTGCTAGTAACAGGGTACAGCCCCAGCATTTT. Its translation: CSASNRVQPQHF. This chain joins TRBV20-1 and TRBJ1-5; a weak D match, TRBD1 (6 bases). Deletions cut 3 bases from V and 7 bases from J, with 10 bases between. The CDR3 is made up of 12 amino acids. Germline CDR1 is DFQATT and CDR2 is SNEGSKA (reference sequence).

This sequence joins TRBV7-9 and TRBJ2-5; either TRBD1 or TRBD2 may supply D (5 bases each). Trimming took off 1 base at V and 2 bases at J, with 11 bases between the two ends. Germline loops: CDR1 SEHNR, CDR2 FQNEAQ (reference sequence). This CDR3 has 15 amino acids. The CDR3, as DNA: TGTGCCAGCAGCTTAGGGGGGAAAGCTCAAGAGACCCAGTACTTC. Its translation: CASSLGGKAQETQYF.

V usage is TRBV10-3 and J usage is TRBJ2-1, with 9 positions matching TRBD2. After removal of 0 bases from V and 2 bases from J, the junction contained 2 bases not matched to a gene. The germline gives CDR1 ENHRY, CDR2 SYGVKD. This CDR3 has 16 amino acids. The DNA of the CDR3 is TGTGCCATCAGTGAGTCCCAGCGGGGGGCCTACAATGAGCAGTTCTTC. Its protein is CAISESQRGAYNEQFF.

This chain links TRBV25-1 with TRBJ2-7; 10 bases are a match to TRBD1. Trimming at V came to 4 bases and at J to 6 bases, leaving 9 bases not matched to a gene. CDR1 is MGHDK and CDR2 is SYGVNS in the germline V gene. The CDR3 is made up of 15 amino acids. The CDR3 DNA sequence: TGTGCCAGCAGTGCCACCGGGACAGGGGCTGGCGAGCAGTACTTC. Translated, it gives CASSATGTGAGEQYF.

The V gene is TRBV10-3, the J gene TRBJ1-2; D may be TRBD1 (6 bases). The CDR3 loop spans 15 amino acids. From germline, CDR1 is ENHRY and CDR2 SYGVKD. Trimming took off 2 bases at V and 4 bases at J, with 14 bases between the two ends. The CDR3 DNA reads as TGTGCCATCAGTGAGGAGGCGGAACAGGGCTATGGCTACACCTTC. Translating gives CAISEEAEQGYGYTF.

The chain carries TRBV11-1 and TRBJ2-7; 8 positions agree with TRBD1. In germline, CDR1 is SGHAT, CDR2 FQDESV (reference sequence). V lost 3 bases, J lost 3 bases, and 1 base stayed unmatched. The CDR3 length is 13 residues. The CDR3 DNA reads TGTGCCAGCAGCTTTGGGACAGGCTACGAGCAGTACTTC. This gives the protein CASSFGTGYEQYF.

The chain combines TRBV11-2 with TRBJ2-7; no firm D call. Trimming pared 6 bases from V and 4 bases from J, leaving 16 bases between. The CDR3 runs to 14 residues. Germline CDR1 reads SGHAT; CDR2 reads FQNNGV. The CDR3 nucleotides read TGTGCCAGCAGGAAGAGTTTTTCTGAGTACGAGCAGTACTTC. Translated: CASRKSFSEYEQYF.

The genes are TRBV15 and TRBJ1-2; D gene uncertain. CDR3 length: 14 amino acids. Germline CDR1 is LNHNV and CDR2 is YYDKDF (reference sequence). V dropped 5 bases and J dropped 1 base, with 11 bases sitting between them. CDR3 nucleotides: TGTGCCACCAGCCCGCCGGACCTTAACTATGGCTACACCTTC. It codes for CATSPPDLNYGYTF.

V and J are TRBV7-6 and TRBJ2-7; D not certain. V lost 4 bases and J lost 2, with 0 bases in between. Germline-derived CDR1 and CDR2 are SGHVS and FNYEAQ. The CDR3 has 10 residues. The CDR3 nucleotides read TGTGCCAGCAGCTCCTACGAGCAGTACTTC. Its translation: CASSSYEQYF.

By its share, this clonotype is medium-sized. The CDR3 region has the DNA TGCAGCGTTGAATCACAATACAATGAGCAGTTCTTC. This codes for CSVESQYNEQFF. The rearrangement uses TRBV29-1 and TRBJ2-1; no reliable D call. Per the germline V gene, CDR1 is SQVTM and CDR2 is ANQGSEA. The CDR3 consists of 12 residues. The germline V and J ends were trimmed by 2 bases and 4 bases, with 6 bases remaining between them.

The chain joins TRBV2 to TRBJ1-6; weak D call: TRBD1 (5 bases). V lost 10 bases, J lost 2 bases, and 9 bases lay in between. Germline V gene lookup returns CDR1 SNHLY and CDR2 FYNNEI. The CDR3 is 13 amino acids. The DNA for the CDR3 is TGTGCCACCCGACAGACCTATAATTCACCCCTCCACTTT. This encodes CATRQTYNSPLHF.

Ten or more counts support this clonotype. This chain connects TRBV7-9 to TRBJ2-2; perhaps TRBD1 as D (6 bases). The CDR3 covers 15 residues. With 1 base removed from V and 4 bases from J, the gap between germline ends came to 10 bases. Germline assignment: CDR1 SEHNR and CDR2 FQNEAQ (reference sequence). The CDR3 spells CASSLVETGTGELFF. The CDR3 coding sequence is TGTGCCAGCAGCTTAGTAGAGACAGGCACCGGGGAGCTGTTTTTT.

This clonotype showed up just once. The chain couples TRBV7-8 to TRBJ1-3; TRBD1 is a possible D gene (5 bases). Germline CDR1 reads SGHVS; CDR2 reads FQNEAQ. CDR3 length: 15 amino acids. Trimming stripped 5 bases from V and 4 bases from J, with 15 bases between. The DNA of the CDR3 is TGTGCCAGCAGCCAAGATCGGACATCCGGAAACACCATATATTTT. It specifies CASSQDRTSGNTIYF.

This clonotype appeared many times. CDR3 sequence: CASSRPHHGTVSSYNEQFF. The CDR3 DNA is TGTGCCAGTAGCAGACCCCACCACGGGACGGTAAGCTCCTACAATGAGCAGTTCTTC. The chain carries TRBV19 and TRBJ2-1; perhaps D is TRBD1 or TRBD2 (5 bases each). In germline, CDR1 is LNHDA, CDR2 SQIVND (reference sequence). The CDR3 is 19 residues long. V lost 6 bases and J 0 bases, leaving 24 bases between the germline ends. Variable domain in full (rest from reference TRBV19 and TRBJ2-1): DGGITQSPKYLFRKEGQNVTLSCEQNLNHDAMYWYRQDPGQGLRLIYYSQIVNDFQKGDIAEGYSVSREKKESFPLTVTSAQKNPTAFYLCASSRPHHGTVSSYNEQFFGPGTRLTVL.

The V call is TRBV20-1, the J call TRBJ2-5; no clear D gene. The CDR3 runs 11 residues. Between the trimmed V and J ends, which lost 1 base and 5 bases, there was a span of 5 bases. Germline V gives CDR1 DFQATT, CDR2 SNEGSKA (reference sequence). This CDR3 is CSARGVETQYF. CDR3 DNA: TGCAGTGCTAGAGGGGTCGAGACCCAGTACTTC.

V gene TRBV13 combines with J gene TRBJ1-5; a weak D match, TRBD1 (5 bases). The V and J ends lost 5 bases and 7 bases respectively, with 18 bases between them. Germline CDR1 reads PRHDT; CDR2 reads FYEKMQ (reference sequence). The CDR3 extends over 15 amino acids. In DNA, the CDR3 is TGTGCCAGCAGCCCAAGTGTGGGGGGAAGCCAGCCCCAGCATTTT. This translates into CASSPSVGGSQPQHF. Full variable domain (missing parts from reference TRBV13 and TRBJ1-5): AAGVIQSPRHLIKEKRETATLKCYPIPRHDTVYWYQQGPGQDPQFLISFYEKMQSDKGSIPDRFSAQQFSDYHSELNMSSLELGDSALYFCASSPSVGGSQPQHFGDGTRLSIL.

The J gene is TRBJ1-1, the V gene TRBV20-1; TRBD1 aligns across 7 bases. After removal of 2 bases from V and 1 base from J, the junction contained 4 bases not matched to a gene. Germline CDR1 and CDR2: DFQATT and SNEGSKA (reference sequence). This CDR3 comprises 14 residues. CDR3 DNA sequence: TGCAGTGCTAGACCGGGACAGAGGAACACTGAAGCTTTCTTT. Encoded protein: CSARPGQRNTEAFF.

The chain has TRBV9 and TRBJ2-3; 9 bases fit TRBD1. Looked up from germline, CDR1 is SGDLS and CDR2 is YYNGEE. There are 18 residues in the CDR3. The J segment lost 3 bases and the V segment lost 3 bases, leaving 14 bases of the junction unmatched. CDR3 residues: CASSDPGQGGDTTDTQYF. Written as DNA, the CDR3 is TGTGCCAGCAGCGACCCGGGACAGGGAGGAGACACGACAGATACGCAGTATTTT. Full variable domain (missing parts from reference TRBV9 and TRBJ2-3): DSGVTQTPKHLITATGQRVTLRCSPRSGDLSVYWYQQSLDQGLQFLIQYYNGEERAKGNILERFSAQQFPDLHSELNLSSLELGDSALYFCASSDPGQGGDTTDTQYFGPGTRLTVL.

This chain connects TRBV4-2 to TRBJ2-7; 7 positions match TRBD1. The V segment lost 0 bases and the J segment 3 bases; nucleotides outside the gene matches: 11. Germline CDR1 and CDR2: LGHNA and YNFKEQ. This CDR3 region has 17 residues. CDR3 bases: TGTGCCAGCAGCCAAGATAAGGGGGCAGGGGATTACTACGAGCAGTACTTC. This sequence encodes CASSQDKGAGDYYEQYF.

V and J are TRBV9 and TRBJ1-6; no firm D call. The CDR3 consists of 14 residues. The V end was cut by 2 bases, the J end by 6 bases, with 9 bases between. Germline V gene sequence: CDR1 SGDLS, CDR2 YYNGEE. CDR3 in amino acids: CASSVGGSNSPLHF. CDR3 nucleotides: TGTGCCAGCAGCGTGGGAGGGAGTAATTCACCCCTCCACTTT.